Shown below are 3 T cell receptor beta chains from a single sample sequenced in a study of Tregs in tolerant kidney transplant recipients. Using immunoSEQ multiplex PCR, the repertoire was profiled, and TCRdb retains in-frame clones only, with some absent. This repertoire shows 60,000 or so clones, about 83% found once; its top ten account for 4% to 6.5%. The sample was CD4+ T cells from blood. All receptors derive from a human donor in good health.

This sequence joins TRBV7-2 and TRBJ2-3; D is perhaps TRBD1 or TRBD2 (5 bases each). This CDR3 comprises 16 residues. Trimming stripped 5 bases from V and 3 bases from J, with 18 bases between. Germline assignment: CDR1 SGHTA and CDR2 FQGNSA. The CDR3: CASSPLGARSTDTQYF. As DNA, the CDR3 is TGTGCCAGCAGCCCGCTCGGGGCCAGGAGTACAGATACGCAGTATTTT.

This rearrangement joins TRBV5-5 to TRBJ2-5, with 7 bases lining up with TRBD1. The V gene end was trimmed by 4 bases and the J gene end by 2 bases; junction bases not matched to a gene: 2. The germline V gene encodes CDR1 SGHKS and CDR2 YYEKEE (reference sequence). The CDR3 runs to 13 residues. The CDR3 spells CASSEGQQETQYF. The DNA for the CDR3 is TGTGCCAGCAGCGAGGGACAGCAAGAGACCCAGTACTTC.

The CDR3 reads CASSIVRRYGYTF. The CDR3 DNA reads as TGTGCCAGTAGTATAGTAAGGCGCTATGGCTACACCTTC. J is TRBJ1-2 and V is TRBV19; D is unclear. The CDR3 is made up of 13 amino acids. From germline, CDR1 is LNHDA and CDR2 SQIVND (reference sequence). V was clipped by 1 base and J by 4 bases, with 7 bases between them.